This T cell receptor (beta chain) was recorded in a study of blood T cell repertoires in COVID-19 (dated by TCRdb to the early 2020s). Study-level background: Collaborator samples came from the United States, Italy and Spain and covered acute and convalescent phases of COVID-19. The prospective study material was composed of cDNA or gDNA derived from T cells, B-cell-depleted T cells, or PBMCs. The dataset comprised deeply sampled blood TCRbeta repertoires from subjects exposed to, actively infected with, or recovered from COVID-19. The repertoires were released in a freely available public database intended as a resource for research on the immune response to SARS-CoV-2. Samples came from the ongoing ImmuneRACE study (first 160 participants) plus 1,254 subjects from 6 global collaborators. Sample metadata almost always included a de-identified subject ID, COVID-19 status, age in years and sex. Where available, HLA class I and class II types were taken from metadata supplied by the sample provider and were not determined by assay-based typing.

Worth noting for this clone: No cognate antigen has been identified for it. Per-base quality was not reported, and no clone a single base away is much larger than it.

In the prospective study, participants were 18 to 89 years old, resided in 25 or so geographic areas of the United States, and were enrolled through a virtual design. Cohort assignment in the prospective study relied on participant-reported clinical history from a screening survey and a study questionnaire. Recovered participants in ImmuneRACE Cohort 3 were defined as having two consecutive negative NP/OP PCR tests, clearance from a healthcare professional, or resolution of symptoms. In the prospective study, mobile phlebotomists collected whole blood, serum and a nasopharyngeal or oropharyngeal swab from each participant. Prospective study participants could optionally give additional blood draws and questionnaires over an approximately two-month period. Blood samples from the prospective study were shipped frozen or at room temperature prior to DNA extraction. The CDR3 covers 16 residues, taking in both the cysteine and the phenylalanine. Only CDR3 DNA is held: 48 bases, read in frame from base 1. For CDR1 and CDR2, the germline V gene lists KGHSY and FQNENV. V has 4 bases trimmed and J has 6 bases trimmed; junction bases matching no gene number 11.

TCRbeta CDR3 regions were amplified from genomic DNA by means of the immunoSEQ Assay, a bias-controlled multiplex PCR. Concerning the study's data processing: The number of nucleated cells in each sample was estimated from the amplification of reference gene primers within the assay. To quantify the absolute abundance of each unique TCRbeta CDR3 rearrangement, sequence reads were collapsed and filtered. For each sample, productive Simpson clonality was calculated by taking the square root of Simpson's diversity index across productive rearrangements. TCRdb retrieved this table from immuneACCESS and kept in-frame rearrangements only. Not all clones are present; in checked studies, unresolved V genes account for under half, and no reason is known for the remainder. V, J and clone size reflect that table, while D and trimming were determined from the DNA. A total of roughly 300,000 clones appear in this sample, 92% of them only once. The ten largest account for approximately 18% of the sample.

General findings and caveats noted by the study authors: The amount of clinical and demographic metadata varied by source and participant and was provided uncurated.

The source of this sequence is a woman younger than 45 who had recovered from COVID-19. The sample comprised PBMCs or T cells enriched from blood (not recorded which). The V and J segments used are TRBV16 and TRBJ2-3, with 9 middle bases fitting TRBD2. The CDR3 protein sequence reads: CASSPRRRGGADTQYF. In nucleotide form, the sequence is TGTGCCAGCAGCCCCAGGAGGCGGGGGGGCGCGGATACGCAGTATTTT. The full variable domain, with segments outside the CDR3 supplied by the reference TRBV16 and TRBJ2-3 proteins, appears as GEEVAQTPKHLVRGEGQKAKLYCAPIKGHSYVFWYQQVLKNEFKFLISFQNENVFDETGMPKERFSAKCLPNSPCSLEIQATKLEDSAVYFCASSPRRRGGADTQYFGPGTRLTVL.